Detailed here is one T cell receptor (beta chain). Its antigen is unidentified. The junction departs from germline at one end; a sequencing error may be responsible. Germline CDR1 and CDR2: SGDLS and YYNGEE. CDR3 length: 17 amino acids. The record originates from a study of blood T cells in healthy people across ages. Points from the study as a whole: TCR beta diversity correlated strongly with naive T cell percentage. Getting older went along with TCR beta diversity per million T cells dropping roughly linearly. Estimates drawn from one million T cells were deemed to understate diversity.

Primed by a sample-barcoded 5' primer and a J-beta primer mix, a second PCR proceeded for 7 to 11 cycles. A tag from a template-switch adaptor with 12 random nucleotides marked each cDNA molecule. Via MiXCR, TCRdb re-called the 5' RACE reads, giving one row per CDR3 protein. The sample includes 550,000 to 750,000 distinct CDR3 sequences, around 20% of them seen just once. The clonotype originates from a man between 65 and 79 years old in good health. Sequences were obtained from blood. J is TRBJ2-7 and V is TRBV9, with 13 bases that match TRBD2. This chain's CDR3 is CASSPEGTSGNTYKQYF. Here the CDR3 DNA reads TGTGCCAGCAGCCCAGAAGGGACTAGCGGGAACACCTACAAGCAGTACTTC.